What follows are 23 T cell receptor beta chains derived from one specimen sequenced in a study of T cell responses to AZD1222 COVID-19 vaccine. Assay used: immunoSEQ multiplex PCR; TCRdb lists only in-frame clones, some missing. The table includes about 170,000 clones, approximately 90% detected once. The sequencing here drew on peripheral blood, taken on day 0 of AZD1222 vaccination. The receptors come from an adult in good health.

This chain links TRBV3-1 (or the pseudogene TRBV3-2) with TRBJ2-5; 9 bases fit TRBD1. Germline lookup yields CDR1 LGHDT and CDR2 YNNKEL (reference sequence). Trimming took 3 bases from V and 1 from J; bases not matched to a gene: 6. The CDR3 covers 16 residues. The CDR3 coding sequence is TGTGCCAGCAGCCACTGGACGGGACAGGGCCAAGAGACCCAGTACTTC. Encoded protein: CASSHWTGQGQETQYF.

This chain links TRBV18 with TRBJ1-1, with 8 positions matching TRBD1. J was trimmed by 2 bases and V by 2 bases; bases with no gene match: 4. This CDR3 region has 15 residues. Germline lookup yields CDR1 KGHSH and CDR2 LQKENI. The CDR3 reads CASSPRQGPNTEAFF. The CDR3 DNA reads TGTGCCAGCTCACCAAGACAGGGGCCAAACACTGAAGCTTTCTTT.

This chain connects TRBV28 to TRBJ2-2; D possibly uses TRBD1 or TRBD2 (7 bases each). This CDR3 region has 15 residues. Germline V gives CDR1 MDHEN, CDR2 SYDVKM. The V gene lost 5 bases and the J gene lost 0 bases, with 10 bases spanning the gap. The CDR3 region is CASSQGGTNTGELFF. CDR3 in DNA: TGTGCCAGCAGTCAGGGGGGGACGAACACCGGGGAGCTGTTTTTT.

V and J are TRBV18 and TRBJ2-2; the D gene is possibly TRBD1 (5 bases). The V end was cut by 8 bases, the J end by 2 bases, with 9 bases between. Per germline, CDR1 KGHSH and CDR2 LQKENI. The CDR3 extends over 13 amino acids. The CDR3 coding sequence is TGTGCCAGCGCCGACAGAAACACCGGGGAGCTGTTTTTT. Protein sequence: CASADRNTGELFF.

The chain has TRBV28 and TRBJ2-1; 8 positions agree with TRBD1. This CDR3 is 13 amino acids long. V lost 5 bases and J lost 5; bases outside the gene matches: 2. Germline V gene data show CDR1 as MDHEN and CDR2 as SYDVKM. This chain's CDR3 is CASSGTGHNEQFF. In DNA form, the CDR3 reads TGTGCCAGCAGTGGGACAGGTCACAATGAGCAGTTCTTC.

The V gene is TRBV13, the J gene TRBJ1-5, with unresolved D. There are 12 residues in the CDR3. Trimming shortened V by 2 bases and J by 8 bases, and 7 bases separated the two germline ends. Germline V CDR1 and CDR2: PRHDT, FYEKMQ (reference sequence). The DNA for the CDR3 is TGTGCCAGCAGCTTATGGGGAGAGCCCCAGCATTTT. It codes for CASSLWGEPQHF.

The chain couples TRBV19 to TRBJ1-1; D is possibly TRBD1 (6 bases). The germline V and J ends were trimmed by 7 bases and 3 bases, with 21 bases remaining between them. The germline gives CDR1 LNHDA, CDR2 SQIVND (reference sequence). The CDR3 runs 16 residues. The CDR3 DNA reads TGTGCCAGTAATCCCATAGGCAGGGGCCGGGACACTGAAGCTTTCTTT. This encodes CASNPIGRGRDTEAFF.

The CDR3 DNA sequence: TGCAGTGCTAGAGGAGAGACCCAGTACTTC. This gives the protein CSARGETQYF. The chain has TRBV20-1 and TRBJ2-5; D gene uncertain. CDR1 and CDR2 from the germline V gene are DFQATT and SNEGSKA (reference sequence). The CDR3 has 10 amino acids. V was clipped by 1 base and J by 4 bases, with 1 base between them.

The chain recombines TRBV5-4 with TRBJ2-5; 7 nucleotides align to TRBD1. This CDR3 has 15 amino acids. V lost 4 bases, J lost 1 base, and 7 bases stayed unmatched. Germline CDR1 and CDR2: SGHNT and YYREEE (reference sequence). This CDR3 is CASSGRQGRQETQYF. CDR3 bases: TGTGCCAGCAGCGGACGACAGGGTCGCCAAGAGACCCAGTACTTC.

CDR3 sequence: CASTLRDRGSPLHF. The CDR3, as DNA: TGTGCCAGCACCCTTAGGGACAGGGGGTCACCCCTCCACTTT. The chain couples TRBV27 to TRBJ1-6; TRBD1 matches at 11 bases. The CDR3 sequence is 14 residues long. The V gene's germline CDR1 is MNHEY and CDR2 SMNVEV (reference sequence). After removal of 7 bases from V and 10 bases from J, the junction contained 6 bases not matched to a gene.

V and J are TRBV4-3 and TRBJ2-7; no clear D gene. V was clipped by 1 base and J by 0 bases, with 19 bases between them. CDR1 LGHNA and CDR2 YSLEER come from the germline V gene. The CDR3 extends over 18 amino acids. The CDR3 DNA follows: TGCGCCAGCAGCCAAGTTCCAGGCGAAAAGTTGAACTCCTACGAGCAGTACTTC. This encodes CASSQVPGEKLNSYEQYF.

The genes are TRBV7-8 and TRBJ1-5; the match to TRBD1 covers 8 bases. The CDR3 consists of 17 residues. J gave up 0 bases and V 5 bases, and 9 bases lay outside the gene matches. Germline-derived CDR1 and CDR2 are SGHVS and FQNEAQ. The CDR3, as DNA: TGTGCCAGCAGCATCGGACAGGGTCCCCTTAGCAATCAGCCCCAGCATTTT. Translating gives CASSIGQGPLSNQPQHF.

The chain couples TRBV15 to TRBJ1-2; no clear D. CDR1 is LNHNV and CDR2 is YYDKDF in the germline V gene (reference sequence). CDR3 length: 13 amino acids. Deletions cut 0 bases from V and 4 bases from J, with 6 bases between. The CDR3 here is CATSRDQIYGYTF. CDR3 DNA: TGTGCCACCAGCAGAGATCAGATCTATGGCTACACCTTC.

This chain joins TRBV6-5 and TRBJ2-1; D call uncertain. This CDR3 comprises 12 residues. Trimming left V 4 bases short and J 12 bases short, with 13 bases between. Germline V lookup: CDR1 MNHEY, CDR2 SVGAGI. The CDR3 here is CASSSPGIGQFF. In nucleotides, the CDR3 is TGTGCCAGCAGTTCCCCGGGCATCGGGCAGTTCTTC.

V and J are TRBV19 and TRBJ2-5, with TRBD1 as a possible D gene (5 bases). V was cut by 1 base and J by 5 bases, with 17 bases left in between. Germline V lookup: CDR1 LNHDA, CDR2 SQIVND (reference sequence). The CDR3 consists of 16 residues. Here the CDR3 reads CASSIGWQGRQETQYF. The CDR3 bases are TGTGCCAGTAGTATAGGATGGCAGGGAAGACAGGAGACCCAGTACTTC.

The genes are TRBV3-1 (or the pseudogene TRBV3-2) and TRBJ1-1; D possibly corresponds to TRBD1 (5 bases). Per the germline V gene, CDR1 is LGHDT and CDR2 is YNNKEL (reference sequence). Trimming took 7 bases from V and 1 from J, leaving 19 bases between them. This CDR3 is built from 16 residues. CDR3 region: CASNSRWEGPNTEAFF. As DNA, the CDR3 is TGTGCCAGCAACTCAAGGTGGGAGGGGCCGAACACTGAAGCTTTCTTT.

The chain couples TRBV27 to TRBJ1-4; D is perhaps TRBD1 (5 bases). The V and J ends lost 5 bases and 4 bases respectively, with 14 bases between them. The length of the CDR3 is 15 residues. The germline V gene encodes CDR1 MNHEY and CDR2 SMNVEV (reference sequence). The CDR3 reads CASSHDSRNNEKLFF. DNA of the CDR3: TGTGCCAGCAGTCACGACAGTAGGAATAATGAAAAACTGTTTTTT.

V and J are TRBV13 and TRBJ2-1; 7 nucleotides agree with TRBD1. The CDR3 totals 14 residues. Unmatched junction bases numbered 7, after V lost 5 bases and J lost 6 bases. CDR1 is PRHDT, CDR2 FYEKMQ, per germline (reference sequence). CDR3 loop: CASSPRTGSNEQFF. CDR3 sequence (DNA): TGTGCCAGCAGCCCCAGGACAGGTTCCAATGAGCAGTTCTTC. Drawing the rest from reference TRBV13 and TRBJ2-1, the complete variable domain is AAGVIQSPRHLIKEKRETATLKCYPIPRHDTVYWYQQGPGQDPQFLISFYEKMQSDKGSIPDRFSAQQFSDYHSELNMSSLELGDSALYFCASSPRTGSNEQFFGPGTRLTVL.

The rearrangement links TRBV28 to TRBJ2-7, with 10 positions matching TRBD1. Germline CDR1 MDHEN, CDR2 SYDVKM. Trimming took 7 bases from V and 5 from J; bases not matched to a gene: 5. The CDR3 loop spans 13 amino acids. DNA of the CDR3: TGTGCCAGCACCCGACAGGGGGCCAACGAGCAGTACTTC. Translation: CASTRQGANEQYF.

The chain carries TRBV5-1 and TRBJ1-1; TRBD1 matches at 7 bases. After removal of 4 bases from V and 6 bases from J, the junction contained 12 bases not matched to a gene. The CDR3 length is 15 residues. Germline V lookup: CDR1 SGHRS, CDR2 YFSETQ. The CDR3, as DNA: TGCGCCAGCAGCCCCCCCGGAAACAGGGGCCCTGAAGCTTTCTTT. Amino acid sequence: CASSPPGNRGPEAFF.

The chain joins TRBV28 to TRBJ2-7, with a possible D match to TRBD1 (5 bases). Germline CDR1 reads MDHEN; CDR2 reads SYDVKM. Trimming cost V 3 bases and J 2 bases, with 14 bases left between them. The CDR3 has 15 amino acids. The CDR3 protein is CASSFGRRVPYEQYF. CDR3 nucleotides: TGTGCCAGCAGTTTCGGCCGCAGGGTCCCCTACGAGCAGTACTTC.

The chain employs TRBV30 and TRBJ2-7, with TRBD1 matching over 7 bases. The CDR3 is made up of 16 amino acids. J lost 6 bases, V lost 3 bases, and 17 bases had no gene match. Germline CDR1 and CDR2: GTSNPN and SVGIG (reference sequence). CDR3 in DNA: TGTGCCTGGAGCGACCCGATAGACAGGGTAGACGGCGAGCAGTACTTC. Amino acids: CAWSDPIDRVDGEQYF.

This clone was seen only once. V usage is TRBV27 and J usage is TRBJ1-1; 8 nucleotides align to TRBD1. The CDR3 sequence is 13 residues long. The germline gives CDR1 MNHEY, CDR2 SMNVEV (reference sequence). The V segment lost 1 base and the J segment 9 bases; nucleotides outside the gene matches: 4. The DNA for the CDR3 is TGTGCCAGCAGTTTATTGGGACAGGAACAAGCTTTCTTT. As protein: CASSLLGQEQAFF.